The 9 T cell receptor beta chains given below trace back to one sample, sequenced in a study of OX40 agonist ivuxolimab in advanced cancers. The table came from immunoSEQ multiplex PCR; TCRdb's copy has only in-frame clones and leaves some out. The sample includes around 60,000 clones, approximately 90% seen only once; the top ten take under 3.5%. The sample in question was CD4+ or CD8+ T cells sorted from blood, obtained in a trial of the OX40 agonist ivuxolimab. All receptors come from an adult with an advanced solid tumor such as melanoma, head and neck, liver or kidney cancer.

The J gene is TRBJ2-5, the V gene TRBV5-1; 9 bases line up with TRBD1. The CDR3 has 15 residues. Trimming cost V 0 bases and J 5 bases; bases outside gene matches: 5. Per germline, CDR1 SGHRS and CDR2 YFSETQ. As DNA, the CDR3 is TGCGCCAGCAGCTTGGGGGGGACAGGGAAGGAGACCCAGTACTTC. Residues: CASSLGGTGKETQYF.

This clone came up once. The gene calls are TRBV5-8 and TRBJ2-3; D is undetermined. The CDR3 totals 15 residues. V gave up 0 bases and J gave up 2 bases, with 10 bases separating them. The germline V gene encodes CDR1 SGHTS and CDR2 YDEGEE. The CDR3 reads CASSLGAFYTDTQYF. CDR3 sequence (DNA): TGTGCCAGCAGCTTGGGGGCGTTTTACACAGATACGCAGTATTTT. Drawing the rest from reference TRBV5-8 and TRBJ2-3, the complete variable domain is EAGVTQSPTHLIKTRGQQATLRCSPISGHTSVYWYQQALGLGLQFLLWYDEGEERNRGNFPPRFSGRQFPNYSSELNVNALELEDSALYLCASSLGAFYTDTQYFGPGTRLTVL.

Worth noting for this clone: Compared with germline, one end of the junction differs, possibly owing to a read error. The chain has TRBV7-2 and TRBJ1-2; a possible D gene is TRBD1 (5 bases). Germline lookup yields CDR1 SGHTA and CDR2 FQGNSA. The CDR3 has 16 residues. In DNA, the CDR3 is TGTGCCAGCAGCTTAGCCGGGGCACTTACTAACTATGGCCACACCTTC. This codes for CASSLAGALTNYGHTF.

The rearrangement links TRBV6-5 to TRBJ1-5; TRBD1 agrees at 7 bases. The CDR3 totals 13 residues. After removal of 10 bases from V and 7 bases from J, the junction contained 10 bases not matched to a gene. Germline assignment: CDR1 MNHEY and CDR2 SVGAGI. The CDR3 protein is CATSGGNGQPQHF. The CDR3 nucleotides are TGTGCCACCTCAGGGGGAAACGGCCAGCCCCAGCATTTT.

The rearrangement links TRBV27 to TRBJ2-2, with 13 bases matching TRBD2. This CDR3 region has 15 residues. Looked up from germline, CDR1 is MNHEY and CDR2 is SMNVEV (reference sequence). Trimming at V came to 6 bases and at J to 6 bases, leaving 4 bases not matched to a gene. The CDR3 loop is CASSLGLAGAGELFF. DNA for the CDR3: TGTGCCAGCAGCTTAGGACTAGCGGGAGCCGGGGAGCTGTTTTTT.

V is TRBV5-4 and J is TRBJ2-7; D is undetermined. The germline V and J ends were trimmed by 0 bases and 0 bases, with 10 bases remaining between them. CDR3 length equals 15 residues. CDR1 is SGHNT and CDR2 is YYREEE in the germline V gene (reference sequence). This CDR3 reads CASSLDSSPSYEQYF. In nucleotides, the CDR3 is TGTGCCAGCAGCTTGGACAGCTCCCCCTCCTACGAGCAGTACTTC.

The V call is TRBV18, the J call TRBJ1-2; TRBD1 matches 9 bases. Trimming removed 2 bases from V and 4 bases from J; junction bases left unmatched: 5. CDR3 length equals 15 residues. From germline, CDR1 is KGHSH and CDR2 LQKENI. CDR3 sequence reads: CASSPGQGNRYGYTF. The CDR3 region has the DNA TGTGCCAGCTCACCAGGACAGGGGAATCGCTATGGCTACACCTTC.

This clone was counted a single time. The chain recombines TRBV10-3 with TRBJ2-7; D is uncertain. V was pared by 4 bases and J by 2 bases, with 12 bases between. From germline, CDR1 is ENHRY and CDR2 SYGVKD. There are 14 residues in the CDR3. In DNA form, the CDR3 reads TGTGCCATCAGTGTGGGTACTGGTGCCTACGAGCAGTACTTC. Residues: CAISVGTGAYEQYF.

The V call is TRBV7-9, the J call TRBJ2-3; 7 positions match TRBD2. Per germline, CDR1 SEHNR and CDR2 FQNEAQ (reference sequence). This CDR3 has 15 amino acids. Trimming removed 1 base from V and 4 bases from J; junction bases left unmatched: 5. For the CDR3, the DNA is TGTGCCAGCAGCTTAGTCCTAGCGGAATCAGATACGCAGTATTTT. This sequence encodes CASSLVLAESDTQYF.